This TCR beta chain was retrieved from a study of Tregs in tolerant kidney transplant recipients. V gave up 0 bases and J gave up 4 bases; unmatched junction bases: 6. The CDR3 covers 16 residues. Germline V gene sequence: CDR1 LNHDA, CDR2 SQIVND (reference sequence). Assay used: immunoSEQ multiplex PCR; TCRdb lists only in-frame clones, some missing. Found here are around 78,000 clones, around 93% of them singletons; the top ten hold approximately 0.33%. Sample: Tregs from blood, taken before the transplant. The clonotype originates from a human donor who received a combined kidney and bone marrow transplant. The chain recombines TRBV19 with TRBJ2-1, with TRBD1 matching 7 bases. The CDR3 region has the DNA TGTGCCAGTAGTATAGATATGGGGACAGCGTACAATGAGCAGTTCTTC. Residues: CASSIDMGTAYNEQFF.